This T cell receptor (beta chain) was captured in a study of spatial heterogeneity in lung cancer. Study context: Sequence detection consistently recorded a greater number of beta-chain than alpha-chain sequences.

The time point denotes: sample taken at primary tumor resection. A single record per CDR3 protein comes from TCRdb applying MiXCR to the 5' RACE reads. The sample holds 35,000 to 45,000 distinct CDR3 sequences, around 5% seen once. This clonotype was picked up a small number of times. The V gene lost 4 bases and the J gene lost 2 bases, with 7 bases spanning the gap. There are 13 residues in the CDR3. Germline V gives CDR1 LGHNA, CDR2 YSLEER. The source was PBMCs, collected at surgery. V and J are TRBV4-3 and TRBJ2-3; D remains unclear. This clonotype was obtained from a female donor with early-stage non-small cell lung cancer. CDR3 sequence: CASSLLITDTQYF. In DNA, the CDR3 is TGCGCCAGCAGCCTACTAATCACAGATACGCAGTATTTT.